The present entry profiles one TCR beta chain with its context. As yet, its antigen is unknown. The data belong to a study of shared clonotypes between healthy human individuals. Study-wide results and limits: It was the few donors that limited the genetic and exposure-history diversity represented.

This CDR3 is 15 amino acids long. V shed 4 bases and J 8 bases; nucleotides not matched to a gene: 7. The germline gives CDR1 MGHRA, CDR2 YSYEKL. Sequenced by immunoSEQ multiplex PCR; TCRdb stores in-frame clones only, minus some. The sample lists hundreds of thousands of clones, around 78% occurring once. The sequence was obtained from a woman aged 25 to 39 in good health. The chain has TRBV4-1 and TRBJ2-1; TRBD2 agrees at 11 bases. The sequenced material came from memory CD4+ T cells sorted from blood. Sample subset: CD45RA-negative fraction. CDR3 in DNA: TGCGCCAGCAGCCCACTAGCGGGAGTCCTCTATGAGCAGTTCTTC. The encoded protein is CASSPLAGVLYEQFF.